This passage covers 15 T cell receptor beta chains from one sample sequenced in a study of long-term antiretroviral therapy in people with HIV. Survey-level immunoSEQ v3.0 assays were run. Assay used: immunoSEQ multiplex PCR; TCRdb lists only in-frame clones, some missing. The profile shows some 27,000 clones, about 83% of them singletons. Source: unsorted PBMCs, taken 0.4 years after starting antiretroviral therapy. The receptors stem from a man aged 18 to 29 with HIV.

The rearrangement links TRBV12-5 to TRBJ2-7; D is unresolved. Between the trimmed V and J ends, which lost 4 bases and 7 bases, there was a span of 14 bases. The CDR3 totals 13 residues. CDR1 and CDR2 (germline): LGHNT, FRNRAP. CDR3 in DNA: TGTGCTAGTGGTTCCACCGTACTTGGGGAGCAGTACTTC. Translation: CASGSTVLGEQYF.

The CDR3 DNA reads as TGTGCCATCAGTGATACCCAGGATGAAAAACTGTTTTTT. It codes for CAISDTQDEKLFF. The chain employs TRBV10-3 and TRBJ1-4; the D is unclear. The CDR3 spans 13 residues. The germline V gene encodes CDR1 ENHRY and CDR2 SYGVKD. Trimming stripped 3 bases from V and 6 bases from J, with 8 bases between.

The chain combines TRBV18 with TRBJ2-1; tentative D call: TRBD2 (6 bases). The V gene lost 3 bases and the J gene lost 3 bases, with 21 bases spanning the gap. This CDR3 is built from 18 residues. CDR1 and CDR2 from the germline V gene are KGHSH and LQKENI. CDR3 in amino acids: CASSPDSLVADYYNEQFF. The CDR3 DNA reads as TGTGCCAGCTCACCGGATTCGCTAGTAGCGGATTACTACAATGAGCAGTTCTTC. Full variable domain (remainder filled in from reference TRBV18 and TRBJ2-1): NAGVMQNPRHLVRRRGQEARLRCSPMKGHSHVYWYRQLPEEGLKFMVYLQKENIIDESGMPKERFSAEFPKEGPSILRIQQVVRGDSAAYFCASSPDSLVADYYNEQFFGPGTRLTVL.

The rearrangement uses TRBV4-3 and TRBJ2-1; weak D call: TRBD1 (6 bases). V was cut by 1 base and J by 4 bases, with 11 bases left in between. The CDR3 length is 15 residues. Germline V lookup: CDR1 LGHNA, CDR2 YSLEER. The CDR3 loop is CASSQGMGQYNEQFF. For the CDR3, the DNA is TGCGCCAGCAGCCAAGGAATGGGACAATACAATGAGCAGTTCTTC.

The gene calls are TRBV4-3 and TRBJ2-7, with TRBD1 as a possible D gene (6 bases). Germline values: CDR1 LGHNA, CDR2 YSLEER. Trimming cost V 4 bases and J 1 base, with 11 bases left between them. This CDR3 comprises 14 residues. In DNA, the CDR3 is TGCGCCAGCAGCCTAGGACAGCGATCCTACGAGCAGTACTTC. Translation: CASSLGQRSYEQYF.

J is TRBJ2-7 and V is TRBV2; D unresolved. The germline gives CDR1 SNHLY, CDR2 FYNNEI. Trimming pared 10 bases from V and 2 bases from J, leaving 18 bases between. CDR3 size: 14 residues. CDR3 protein: CAINSPTETYEQYF. As DNA, the CDR3 is TGTGCCATCAATTCCCCGACTGAAACCTACGAGCAGTACTTC.

The chain links TRBV19 to TRBJ2-7; either TRBD1 or TRBD2 may supply D (6 bases each). The germline V gene has CDR1 LNHDA and CDR2 SQIVND (reference sequence). V gave up 1 base and J gave up 6 bases, with 19 bases separating them. CDR3 length: 16 amino acids. The CDR3 protein is CASSIVFGRGSGEQYF. The CDR3 region has the DNA TGTGCCAGTAGTATAGTCTTCGGCAGGGGTAGCGGCGAGCAGTACTTC.

The V gene is TRBV19, the J gene TRBJ2-2, with no clear D. The CDR3 totals 13 residues. V dropped 3 bases and J dropped 6 bases, with 8 bases sitting between them. Germline-derived CDR1 and CDR2 are LNHDA and SQIVND (reference sequence). CDR3 in amino acids: CASSMGYSGELFF. In nucleotides, the CDR3 is TGTGCCAGTAGTATGGGATACTCCGGGGAGCTGTTTTTT.

V gene TRBV13 combines with J gene TRBJ2-1; D possibly corresponds to TRBD2 (5 bases). The CDR3 spans 17 residues. Germline V gene sequence: CDR1 PRHDT, CDR2 FYEKMQ (reference sequence). Deletions cut 0 bases from V and 0 bases from J, with 12 bases between. The CDR3 protein is CASSLGDRGVSYNEQFF. The CDR3 DNA reads TGTGCCAGCAGCTTAGGCGACCGGGGAGTCTCCTACAATGAGCAGTTCTTC. Supplemented by reference TRBV13 and TRBJ2-1, the full variable domain reads AAGVIQSPRHLIKEKRETATLKCYPIPRHDTVYWYQQGPGQDPQFLISFYEKMQSDKGSIPDRFSAQQFSDYHSELNMSSLELGDSALYFCASSLGDRGVSYNEQFFGPGTRLTVL.

J is TRBJ2-1 and V is TRBV5-1; D perhaps matches TRBD2 (6 bases). This CDR3 has 15 amino acids. Trimming removed 4 bases at V and 3 bases at J, with 14 bases between. Germline CDR1 and CDR2: SGHRS and YFSETQ. CDR3 region: CASSLAGGIYNEQFF. The CDR3 nucleotides are TGCGCCAGCAGCCTCGCGGGCGGGATCTACAATGAGCAGTTCTTC.

The gene calls are TRBV7-2 and TRBJ1-2; D is possibly TRBD1 (6 bases). Trimming removed 1 base at V and 6 bases at J, with 18 bases between. Per germline, CDR1 SGHTA and CDR2 FQGNSA. This CDR3 region has 16 residues. CDR3 region: CASSLEGVAAGNGYTF. The CDR3 DNA is TGTGCCAGCAGCTTAGAGGGGGTTGCAGCAGGAAATGGCTACACCTTC.

This clone appeared once. The rearrangement joins TRBV28 to TRBJ2-5; TRBD2 aligns across 9 bases. J lost 4 bases, V lost 3 bases, and 9 bases had no gene match. The CDR3 is made up of 16 amino acids. Germline V gives CDR1 MDHEN, CDR2 SYDVKM. DNA of the CDR3: TGTGCCAGCAGTTTCTCGCGGGAGGGCCTCGGAGAGACCCAGTACTTC. Protein sequence: CASSFSREGLGETQYF.

The count of this clone is one. The V call is TRBV10-1, the J call TRBJ1-1, with 10 bases fitting TRBD1. Germline V gene data show CDR1 as WNHNN and CDR2 as SYGVQD (reference sequence). The CDR3 is 13 amino acids. V lost 0 bases, J lost 11 bases, and 3 bases stayed unmatched. The CDR3 loop reads CASSESGTGVAFF. CDR3 in DNA: TGCGCCAGCAGTGAGTCGGGGACAGGGGTGGCTTTCTTT.

The rearrangement links TRBV6-5 to TRBJ1-2, with 8 bases aligning to TRBD1. V trimming: 0 bases; J trimming: 6 bases; junction bases outside the gene matches: 6. From germline, CDR1 is MNHEY and CDR2 SVGAGI. The CDR3 has 15 residues. The DNA of the CDR3 is TGTGCCAGCAGTTACTCGACAGGGGCGGCGAATGGCTACACCTTC. Residues: CASSYSTGAANGYTF.

The gene calls are TRBV11-2 and TRBJ2-7; 10 nucleotides align to TRBD1. The CDR3 extends over 14 amino acids. Germline lookup yields CDR1 SGHAT and CDR2 FQNNGV. V lost 3 bases to trimming and J lost 2 bases; unmatched junction nucleotides: 1. The CDR3 loop is CASSLGQGPYEQYF. Here the CDR3 DNA reads TGTGCCAGCAGCTTGGGACAGGGGCCCTACGAGCAGTACTTC.